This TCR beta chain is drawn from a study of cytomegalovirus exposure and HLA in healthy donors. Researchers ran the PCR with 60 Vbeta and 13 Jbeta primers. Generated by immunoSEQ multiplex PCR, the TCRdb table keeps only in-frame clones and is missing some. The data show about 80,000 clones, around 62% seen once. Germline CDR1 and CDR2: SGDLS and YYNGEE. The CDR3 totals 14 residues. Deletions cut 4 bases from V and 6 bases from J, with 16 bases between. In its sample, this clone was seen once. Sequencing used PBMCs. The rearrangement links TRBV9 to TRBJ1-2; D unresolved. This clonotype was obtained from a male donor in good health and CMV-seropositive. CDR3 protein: CASSPASGRNGYTF. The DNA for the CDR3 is TGTGCCAGCAGCCCGGCCTCCGGCAGGAATGGCTACACCTTC.